The 2 T cell receptor beta chains in this list originate from one sample, sequenced in a study. TCRdb recomputed calls from the 5' RACE reads with MiXCR, one row per CDR3 protein. Here the sample spans 35,000 to 50,000 distinct CDR3 sequences, 25% to 30% being singletons. Source material: memory CD4+ T cells sorted from a lymph node. Regarding subset: memory CD4+ T cells, CD4+CD45RO+CD25-. Receptors were obtained from a female donor with breast cancer.

This clonotype turned up a few times. The CDR3 DNA reads as TGTGCCAGCTCACCAGGTAGCGGACTAGCCAAAAACATTCAGTACTTC. This gives the protein CASSPGSGLAKNIQYF. V and J are TRBV18 and TRBJ2-4; perhaps TRBD2 as D (6 bases). The CDR3 runs 16 residues. The V end was cut by 2 bases, the J end by 0 bases, with 11 bases between. In germline, CDR1 is KGHSH, CDR2 LQKENI.

The chain has TRBV4-2 and TRBJ1-4; TRBD1 matches 7 bases. This CDR3 is built from 18 residues. V dropped 3 bases and J dropped 3; count of bases not matched to a gene: 13. Germline V gives CDR1 LGHNA, CDR2 YNFKEQ. CDR3 in amino acids: CASSQATGTAGPNEKLFF. The DNA for the CDR3 is TGTGCCAGCAGCCAGGCAACGGGGACAGCCGGTCCTAATGAAAAACTGTTTTTT.